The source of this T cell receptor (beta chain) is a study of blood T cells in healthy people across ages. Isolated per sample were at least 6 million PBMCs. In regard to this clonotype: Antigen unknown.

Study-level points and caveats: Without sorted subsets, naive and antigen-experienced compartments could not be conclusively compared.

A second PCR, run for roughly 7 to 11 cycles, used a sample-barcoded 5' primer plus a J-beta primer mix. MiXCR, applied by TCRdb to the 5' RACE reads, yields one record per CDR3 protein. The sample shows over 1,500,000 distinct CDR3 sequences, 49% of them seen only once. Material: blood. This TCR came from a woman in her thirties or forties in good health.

This CDR3 is CASTVEGGVWGGNQPQHF. The CDR3 coding sequence is TGTGCCAGCACTGTAGAAGGGGGGGTCTGGGGGGGCAATCAGCCCCAGCATTTT. The V call is TRBV25-1, the J call TRBJ1-5; D is perhaps TRBD1 (6 bases). Germline V gene sequence: CDR1 MGHDK, CDR2 SYGVNS. Trimming removed 7 bases from V and 2 bases from J, with 24 bases in between. The CDR3 sequence is 18 residues long.